One sample yielded the 20 T cell receptor beta chains listed below, sequenced in a study of PD-L1 blockade in urothelial cancer. The assay was immunoSEQ multiplex PCR, and TCRdb's table has in-frame clones only and misses some. Of 100,000 or so clones listed, around 93% are singletons. The material was PBMCs, obtained around atezolizumab (anti-PD-L1) treatment. The receptor set was obtained from a woman over 75 with urothelial cancer.

The chain uses TRBV5-4 and TRBJ1-3; D is unclear. CDR1 SGHNT and CDR2 YYREEE come from the germline V gene (reference sequence). With 3 bases removed from V and 10 bases from J, the gap between germline ends came to 23 bases. The CDR3 totals 16 residues. The CDR3 sequence is CASSSGGPVGGGTIYF. The CDR3 DNA sequence: TGTGCCAGCAGCTCAGGTGGCCCGGTTGGAGGAGGTACCATATATTTT.

V usage is TRBV19 and J usage is TRBJ2-7, with 12 bases aligning to TRBD1. The V and J ends lost 7 bases and 4 bases, in that order; junction bases with no gene match: 8. This CDR3 has 15 residues. CDR1 is LNHDA, CDR2 SQIVND, per germline (reference sequence). Written as DNA, the CDR3 is TGTGCCAGTACTATGGGACAGGGGGCTAATTACGAGCAGTACTTC. This gives the protein CASTMGQGANYEQYF.

The J gene is TRBJ2-7, the V gene TRBV7-3; weak D call: TRBD1 (5 bases). CDR1 and CDR2 from the germline V gene are SGHTA and FQGTGA. Trimming took 0 bases from V and 3 from J, leaving 12 bases between them. The CDR3 loop spans 15 amino acids. CDR3 residues: CASSLTDTTGYEQYF. DNA for the CDR3: TGTGCCAGCAGCTTAACGGACACGACGGGCTACGAGCAGTACTTC.

This rearrangement joins TRBV28 to TRBJ2-7, with D possibly matching TRBD2 (5 bases). V was cut by 6 bases and J by 0 bases, with 9 bases left in between. This CDR3 region has 13 residues. In germline, CDR1 is MDHEN, CDR2 SYDVKM. The CDR3 region is CASREVSSYEQYF. DNA for the CDR3: TGTGCCAGCAGGGAGGTGAGCTCCTACGAGCAGTACTTC.

This clone was seen a single time. The chain has TRBV28 and TRBJ2-6; the match to TRBD1 covers 8 bases. Unmatched junction bases numbered 5, after V lost 5 bases and J lost 2 bases. There are 16 residues in the CDR3. Germline values: CDR1 MDHEN, CDR2 SYDVKM. The CDR3 sequence is CASSLAGGTGANVLTF. CDR3 DNA: TGTGCCAGCAGTCTGGCAGGGGGCACTGGGGCCAACGTCCTGACTTTC.

This chain links TRBV2 with TRBJ1-1; TRBD1 agrees at 7 bases. Germline V lookup: CDR1 SNHLY, CDR2 FYNNEI. The CDR3 has 14 amino acids. Unmatched junction bases numbered 10, after V lost 6 bases and J lost 6 bases. This CDR3 reads CASRIDRVKAEAFF. The CDR3 bases are TGTGCCAGCAGAATTGACAGGGTAAAGGCTGAAGCTTTCTTT.

The rearrangement joins TRBV5-4 to TRBJ2-1; 7 bases line up with TRBD2. CDR3 size: 13 residues. Looked up from germline, CDR1 is SGHNT and CDR2 is YYREEE (reference sequence). The J segment lost 8 bases and the V segment lost 1 base, leaving 3 bases of the junction unmatched. The CDR3 is CASSLKGGDEQFF. Written as DNA, the CDR3 is TGTGCCAGCAGCTTGAAGGGAGGGGATGAGCAGTTCTTC.

This chain joins TRBV5-4 and TRBJ2-5; D is possibly TRBD1 (5 bases). The CDR3 spans 15 residues. Trimming cost V 0 bases and J 4 bases, with 13 bases left between them. The germline V gene encodes CDR1 SGHNT and CDR2 YYREEE (reference sequence). CDR3 region: CASSLATRAGETQYF. The CDR3 DNA reads TGTGCCAGCAGCTTGGCTACCAGGGCAGGAGAGACCCAGTACTTC. The complete variable domain, with remaining parts taken from reference TRBV5-4 and TRBJ2-5, reads ETGVTQSPTHLIKTRGQQVTLRCSSQSGHNTVSWYQQALGQGPQFIFQYYREEENGRGNFPPRFSGLQFPNYSSELNVNALELDDSALYLCASSLATRAGETQYFGPGTRLLVL.

This clone was observed once. This rearrangement joins TRBV11-2 to TRBJ2-5; 7 bases agree with TRBD2. Germline CDR1 is SGHAT and CDR2 is FQNNGV. The CDR3 is made up of 14 amino acids. J gave up 5 bases and V 3 bases, and 6 bases lay outside the gene matches. CDR3 DNA sequence: TGTGCCAGCAGCTTGTCCGGGGGGAGGGAGACCCAGTACTTC. Translating it yields CASSLSGGRETQYF.

The J gene is TRBJ1-2, the V gene TRBV28, with a weak D call TRBD1 (6 bases). CDR3 length: 12 amino acids. V gave up 5 bases and J gave up 8 bases, with 12 bases separating them. The germline V gene encodes CDR1 MDHEN and CDR2 SYDVKM. CDR3 region: CASSATGTGYTF. Here the CDR3 DNA reads TGTGCCAGCAGTGCCACCGGGACAGGCTACACCTTC.

V usage is TRBV27 and J usage is TRBJ2-2, with 7 bases that match TRBD2. Germline CDR1 MNHEY, CDR2 SMNVEV (reference sequence). The CDR3 has 13 amino acids. The J segment lost 6 bases and the V segment lost 6 bases, leaving 4 bases of the junction unmatched. CDR3 sequence: CASRIAGPGELFF. The CDR3 nucleotides are TGTGCCAGCAGGATAGCGGGTCCCGGGGAGCTGTTTTTT.

The chain recombines TRBV6-5 with TRBJ1-1, with a possible D match to TRBD1 (6 bases). V dropped 6 bases and J dropped 4 bases, with 15 bases sitting between them. Looked up from germline, CDR1 is MNHEY and CDR2 is SVGAGI. The length of the CDR3 is 14 residues. In nucleotides, the CDR3 is TGTGCCAGCAGCGAGACAGGTATGGGCACTGAAGCTTTCTTT. It is translated as CASSETGMGTEAFF.

The chain has TRBV4-2 and TRBJ2-1; 9 positions agree with TRBD1. J gave up 5 bases and V 1 base, and 3 bases lay outside the gene matches. The CDR3 length is 15 residues. CDR1 and CDR2 from the germline V gene are LGHNA and YNFKEQ. CDR3 loop: CASSQGGQGDNEQFF. In nucleotides, the CDR3 is TGTGCCAGCAGCCAAGGGGGACAGGGCGACAATGAGCAGTTCTTC.

V usage is TRBV9 and J usage is TRBJ2-1; 7 bases match TRBD2. This CDR3 spans 15 amino acids. The V segment lost 0 bases and the J segment 3 bases; nucleotides outside the gene matches: 3. CDR1 and CDR2 (germline): SGDLS, YYNGEE. CDR3 in DNA: TGTGCCAGCAGCGTAGCTAGCGGATACTACAATGAGCAGTTCTTC. This gives the protein CASSVASGYYNEQFF.

The genes are TRBV19 and TRBJ2-7; the D gene is possibly TRBD2 (6 bases). Germline V gene lookup returns CDR1 LNHDA and CDR2 SQIVND (reference sequence). The CDR3 consists of 15 residues. Trimming cost V 3 bases and J 3 bases, with 15 bases left between them. As DNA, the CDR3 is TGTGCCAGTAGTATTCTCCCGGGAGTTGGCTACGAGCAGTACTTC. Amino acid sequence: CASSILPGVGYEQYF. Filled out from reference TRBV19 and TRBJ2-7, the complete variable domain reads DGGITQSPKYLFRKEGQNVTLSCEQNLNHDAMYWYRQDPGQGLRLIYYSQIVNDFQKGDIAEGYSVSREKKESFPLTVTSAQKNPTAFYLCASSILPGVGYEQYFGPGTRLTVT.

This sequence joins TRBV5-4 and TRBJ1-5, with D hard to call. Trimming pared 3 bases from V and 0 bases from J, leaving 10 bases between. Germline CDR1 is SGHNT and CDR2 is YYREEE (reference sequence). The CDR3 has 15 residues. CDR3 in DNA: TGTGCCAGCAGCTCCGAGCCAGGTAGCAATCAGCCCCAGCATTTT. It specifies CASSSEPGSNQPQHF.

This clone was recorded only once. V is TRBV27 and J is TRBJ1-1, with 10 nucleotides matching TRBD1. The germline gives CDR1 MNHEY, CDR2 SMNVEV (reference sequence). The V gene end was trimmed by 7 bases and the J gene end by 6 bases; junction bases not matched to a gene: 17. CDR3 length: 17 residues. CDR3 amino acids: CASTQKSRDRGNPEAFF. The CDR3 DNA is TGTGCCAGCACTCAGAAGTCCCGGGACAGGGGAAATCCTGAAGCTTTCTTT.

The chain links TRBV27 to TRBJ1-4, with 9 bases aligning to TRBD1. The CDR3 runs to 15 residues. CDR1 and CDR2 from the germline V gene are MNHEY and SMNVEV (reference sequence). Trimming removed 3 bases from V and 8 bases from J; junction bases left unmatched: 7. CDR3 residues: CASSFGTGWQEKLFF. The CDR3 region has the DNA TGTGCCAGCAGTTTCGGGACAGGGTGGCAGGAAAAACTGTTTTTT.

V gene TRBV10-3 combines with J gene TRBJ2-7; TRBD2 might be the D (5 bases). V was trimmed by 6 bases and J by 3 bases, leaving 12 bases between them. This CDR3 has 13 amino acids. Germline V gene sequence: CDR1 ENHRY, CDR2 SYGVKD. The CDR3 is CAIRDLLYYEQYF. As DNA, the CDR3 is TGTGCCATCAGGGACTTACTCTACTACGAGCAGTACTTC.

This chain joins TRBV4-2 and TRBJ1-3; D gene uncertain. CDR1 is LGHNA and CDR2 is YNFKEQ in the germline V gene. The V and J ends lost 1 base and 7 bases respectively, with 5 bases between them. This CDR3 contains 12 residues. CDR3 in amino acids: CASSQVQNTIYF. CDR3 sequence (DNA): TGTGCCAGCAGCCAAGTTCAGAACACCATATATTTT.